This T cell receptor beta chain appears in the sequencing data of a study of breast tumors, draining lymph nodes, adjacent tissues. Points from the study as a whole: The lymph node origin of tumor T cells was framed as consistent with a hypothesis, not demonstrated. Compared with basal-like, luminal-like tumors shared significantly more repertoire with nontumor tissue. The data were judged consistent with most tumor T cells coming from lymph node and expanding in tumor. Tumors had less TCR diversity than lymph nodes, more than nontumor tissue.

For this clonotype: As yet, its antigen is unknown.

TCRdb re-analysed the multiplex PCR reads in MiXCR, keeping a single row per CDR3 protein. The top ten hold roughly 9% of the sample, which has 70,000 or so distinct CDR3 sequences, roughly 44% seen once. Germline values: CDR1 DFQATT, CDR2 SNEGSKA (reference sequence). V lost 1 base to trimming and J lost 8 bases; unmatched junction nucleotides: 4. CDR3 size: 14 residues. The genes are TRBV20-1 and TRBJ1-4; 10 bases are shared with TRBD1. The sample consisted of breast tumor tissue. The TCR originated in a female donor with breast cancer. Some clones in this sample may be carry-over from other donors' samples. The CDR3 is CSARVTGGVEKLFF. The CDR3 region has the DNA TGCAGTGCTAGAGTGACAGGGGGCGTAGAAAAACTGTTTTTT.